This TCR beta chain was captured in a study of memory CD4+ T cells and cytomegalovirus serostatus. Deletions cut 6 bases from V and 0 bases from J, with 16 bases between. Germline CDR1 and CDR2: LNHDA and SQIVND (reference sequence). This CDR3 spans 16 amino acids. Single viable CD3+CD4+CD8-CD45RO+ cells were sorted as the memory CD4+ T cells. The method was immunoSEQ multiplex PCR; TCRdb's version includes in-frame clones alone and lacks a portion of them. The sample carries 35,000 to 55,000 clones, about 73% recorded once. This clonotype originated in an adult in good health and CMV-seronegative. The chain couples TRBV19 to TRBJ2-3; D is unresolved. The sample comprised memory CD4+ T cells from blood. The CDR3 protein is CASSPDRGVSTDTQYF. For the CDR3, the DNA is TGTGCCAGTAGCCCCGACCGTGGGGTGAGCACAGATACGCAGTATTTT. Full variable domain (rest looked up from reference TRBV19 and TRBJ2-3): DGGITQSPKYLFRKEGQNVTLSCEQNLNHDAMYWYRQDPGQGLRLIYYSQIVNDFQKGDIAEGYSVSREKKESFPLTVTSAQKNPTAFYLCASSPDRGVSTDTQYFGPGTRLTVL.